Below are 8 T cell receptor beta chains sequenced from a single sample in a study of beta chain features in type 1 diabetes. Study observations and caveats: People with Type 1 diabetes carried modestly yet significantly shorter TCRB CDR3s in all four CD4+ subsets.

What was sequenced were expressed TCRB transcripts, since all of the isolated RNA had been reverse transcribed. Assay used: immunoSEQ multiplex PCR; TCRdb lists only in-frame clones, some missing. This sample has a few hundred thousand clones, with approximately 16% found just once. No antigen has been assigned to these receptors. The sample comprised naive CD4+ T cells from blood. These receptors came from a young man with type 1 diabetes.

The rearrangement links TRBV7-2 to TRBJ2-5; D is possibly TRBD2 (6 bases). CDR3 length equals 14 residues. Trimming left V 5 bases short and J 2 bases short, with 12 bases between. Germline assignment: CDR1 SGHTA and CDR2 FQGNSA. CDR3 loop: CASSLDAGQETQYF. CDR3 coding DNA: TGTGCCAGCAGCCTAGATGCGGGGCAAGAGACCCAGTACTTC.

The gene calls are TRBV29-1 and TRBJ1-5, with D unclear. CDR3 size: 13 residues. V lost 6 bases, J lost 3 bases, and 12 bases lay in between. The V gene's germline CDR1 is SQVTM and CDR2 ANQGSEA. The CDR3 protein is CSVGEDLNQPQHF. As DNA, the CDR3 is TGCAGCGTGGGAGAGGATCTCAATCAGCCCCAGCATTTT.

This clone was recorded a few times. The chain uses TRBV7-2 and TRBJ1-1; no clear D gene. CDR3 length equals 13 residues. Trimming shortened V by 5 bases and J by 8 bases, and 15 bases separated the two germline ends. Looked up from germline, CDR1 is SGHTA and CDR2 is FQGNSA. CDR3 sequence: CASSLWASGEAFF. As DNA, the CDR3 is TGTGCCAGCAGCCTATGGGCTTCGGGGGAAGCTTTCTTT. The full variable domain, its missing parts supplied by reference TRBV7-2 and TRBJ1-1, is GAGVSQSPSNKVTEKGKDVELRCDPISGHTALYWYRQSLGQGLEFLIYFQGNSAPDKSGLPSDRFSAERTGGSVSTLTIQRTQQEDSAVYLCASSLWASGEAFFGQGTRLTVV.

This clone was seen more than once but under ten times. The chain uses TRBV7-9 and TRBJ2-6; unclear D gene. V lost 6 bases and J 4 bases, leaving 13 bases between the germline ends. This CDR3 region has 15 residues. Germline lookup yields CDR1 SEHNR and CDR2 FQNEAQ (reference sequence). The CDR3 region is CASRPAFRGANVLTF. CDR3 sequence (DNA): TGTGCCAGCAGGCCCGCGTTTAGGGGGGCCAACGTCCTGACTTTC.

In this sample, this clone turned up a few times. The chain joins TRBV7-3 to TRBJ2-3; D is uncertain. The CDR3 totals 15 residues. The V and J ends lost 0 bases and 1 base respectively, with 8 bases between them. Germline CDR1 and CDR2: SGHTA and FQGTGA. The CDR3: CASSLTASRTDTQYF. The CDR3 region has the DNA TGTGCCAGCAGCTTAACGGCCAGCCGCACAGATACGCAGTATTTT.

CDR3 sequence reads: CASTDSRGTDTQYF. The CDR3 DNA is TGTGCCAGCACTGACTCGAGAGGCACAGATACGCAGTATTTT. The chain recombines TRBV25-1 with TRBJ2-3; D is unclear. The germline V gene encodes CDR1 MGHDK and CDR2 SYGVNS. The CDR3 contains 14 residues. Trimming left V 7 bases short and J 1 base short, with 12 bases between.

The chain combines TRBV7-2 with TRBJ2-7; D is unclear. The CDR3 is 14 amino acids. Deletions cut 2 bases from V and 0 bases from J, with 8 bases between. The germline V gene encodes CDR1 SGHTA and CDR2 FQGNSA. CDR3 in amino acids: CASSLQVRSYEQYF. DNA of the CDR3: TGTGCCAGCAGCTTACAGGTCCGCTCCTACGAGCAGTACTTC.

This chain joins TRBV7-2 and TRBJ2-1; tentatively, D is TRBD1 or TRBD2 (5 bases each). This CDR3 region has 15 residues. V was trimmed by 5 bases and J by 0 bases, leaving 11 bases between them. Germline V gives CDR1 SGHTA, CDR2 FQGNSA. CDR3 residues: CASSREGNSYNEQFF. For the CDR3, the DNA is TGTGCCAGCAGCCGCGAGGGGAACTCCTACAATGAGCAGTTCTTC. The complete variable domain, with remaining parts taken from reference TRBV7-2 and TRBJ2-1, reads GAGVSQSPSNKVTEKGKDVELRCDPISGHTALYWYRQSLGQGLEFLIYFQGNSAPDKSGLPSDRFSAERTGGSVSTLTIQRTQQEDSAVYLCASSREGNSYNEQFFGPGTRLTVL.